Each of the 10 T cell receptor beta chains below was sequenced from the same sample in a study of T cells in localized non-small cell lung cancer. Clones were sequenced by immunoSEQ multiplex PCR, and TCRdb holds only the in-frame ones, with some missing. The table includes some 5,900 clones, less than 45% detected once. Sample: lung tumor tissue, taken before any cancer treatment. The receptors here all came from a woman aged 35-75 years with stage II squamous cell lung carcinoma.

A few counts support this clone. The CDR3 coding sequence is TGTGCCAGCAGCCAACATAGCGGGAGTCGTTCAGATACGCAGTATTTT. Protein: CASSQHSGSRSDTQYF. The rearrangement uses TRBV14 and TRBJ2-3; 9 bases are shared with TRBD2. The CDR3 runs 16 residues. The V gene end was trimmed by 2 bases and the J gene end by 4 bases; junction bases not matched to a gene: 7. Germline V gene sequence: CDR1 SGHDN, CDR2 FVKESK.

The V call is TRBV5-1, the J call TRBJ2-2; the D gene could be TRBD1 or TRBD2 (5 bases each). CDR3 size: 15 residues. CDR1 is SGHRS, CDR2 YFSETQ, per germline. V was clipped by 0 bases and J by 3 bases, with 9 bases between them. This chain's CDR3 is CASSLEGRDTGELFF. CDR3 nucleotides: TGCGCCAGCAGCTTGGAGGGGCGGGACACCGGGGAGCTGTTTTTT.

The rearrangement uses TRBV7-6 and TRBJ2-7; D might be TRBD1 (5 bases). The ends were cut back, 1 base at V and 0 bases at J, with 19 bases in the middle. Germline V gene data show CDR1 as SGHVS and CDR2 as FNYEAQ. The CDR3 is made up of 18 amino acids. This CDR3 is CASSLVVMVQGNSYEQYF. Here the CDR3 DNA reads TGTGCCAGCAGCTTAGTGGTGATGGTCCAGGGAAACTCCTACGAGCAGTACTTC.

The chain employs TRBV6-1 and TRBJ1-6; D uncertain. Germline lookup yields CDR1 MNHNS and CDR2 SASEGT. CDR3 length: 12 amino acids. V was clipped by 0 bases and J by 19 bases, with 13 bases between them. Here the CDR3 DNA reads TGTGCCAGCAGTGAAGCGTGGGGTCTCGGACACTTT. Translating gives CASSEAWGLGHF.

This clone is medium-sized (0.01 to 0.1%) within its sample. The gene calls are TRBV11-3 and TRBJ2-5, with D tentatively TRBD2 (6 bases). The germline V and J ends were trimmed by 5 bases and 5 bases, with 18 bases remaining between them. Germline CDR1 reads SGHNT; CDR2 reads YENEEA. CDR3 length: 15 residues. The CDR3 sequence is CASSQLPGGRETQYF. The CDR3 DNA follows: TGTGCCAGCAGCCAACTCCCCGGAGGGAGGGAGACCCAGTACTTC.

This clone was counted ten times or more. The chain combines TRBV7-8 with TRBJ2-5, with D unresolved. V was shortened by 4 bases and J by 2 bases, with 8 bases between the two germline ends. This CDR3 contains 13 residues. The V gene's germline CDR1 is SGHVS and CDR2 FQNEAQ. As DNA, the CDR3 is TGTGCCAGCAGCTCCCGGCAGCAAGAGACCCAGTACTTC. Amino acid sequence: CASSSRQQETQYF.

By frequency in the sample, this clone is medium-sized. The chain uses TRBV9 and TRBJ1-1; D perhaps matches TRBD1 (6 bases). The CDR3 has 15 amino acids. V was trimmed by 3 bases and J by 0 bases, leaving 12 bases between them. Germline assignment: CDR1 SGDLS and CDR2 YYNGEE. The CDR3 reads CASSAGATVNTEAFF. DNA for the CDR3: TGTGCCAGCAGCGCGGGGGCGACAGTGAACACTGAAGCTTTCTTT. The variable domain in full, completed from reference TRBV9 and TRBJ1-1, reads DSGVTQTPKHLITATGQRVTLRCSPRSGDLSVYWYQQSLDQGLQFLIQYYNGEERAKGNILERFSAQQFPDLHSELNLSSLELGDSALYFCASSAGATVNTEAFFGQGTRLTVV.

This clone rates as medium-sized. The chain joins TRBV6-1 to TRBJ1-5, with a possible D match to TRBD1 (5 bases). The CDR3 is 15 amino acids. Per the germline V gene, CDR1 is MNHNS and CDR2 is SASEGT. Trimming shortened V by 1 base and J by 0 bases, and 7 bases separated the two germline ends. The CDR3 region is CASSEEGHSNQPQHF. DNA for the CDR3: TGTGCCAGCAGTGAAGAAGGACATAGCAATCAGCCCCAGCATTTT.

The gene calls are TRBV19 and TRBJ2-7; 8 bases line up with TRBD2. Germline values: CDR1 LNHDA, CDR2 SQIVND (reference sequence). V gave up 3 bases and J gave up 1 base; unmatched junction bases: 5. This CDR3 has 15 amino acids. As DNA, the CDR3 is TGTGCCAGTAGTATGTACGGGGGGGGTTCCTACGAGCAGTACTTC. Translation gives CASSMYGGGSYEQYF. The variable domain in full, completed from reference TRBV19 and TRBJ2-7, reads DGGITQSPKYLFRKEGQNVTLSCEQNLNHDAMYWYRQDPGQGLRLIYYSQIVNDFQKGDIAEGYSVSREKKESFPLTVTSAQKNPTAFYLCASSMYGGGSYEQYFGPGTRLTVT.

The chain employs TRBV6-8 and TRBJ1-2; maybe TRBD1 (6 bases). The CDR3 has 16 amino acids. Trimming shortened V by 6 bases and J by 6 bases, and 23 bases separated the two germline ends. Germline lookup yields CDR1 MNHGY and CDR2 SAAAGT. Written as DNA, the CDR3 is TGTGCCAGCAGCATAAAGTCCCCCATGGGGGGCCATGGCTACACCTTC. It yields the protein CASSIKSPMGGHGYTF.